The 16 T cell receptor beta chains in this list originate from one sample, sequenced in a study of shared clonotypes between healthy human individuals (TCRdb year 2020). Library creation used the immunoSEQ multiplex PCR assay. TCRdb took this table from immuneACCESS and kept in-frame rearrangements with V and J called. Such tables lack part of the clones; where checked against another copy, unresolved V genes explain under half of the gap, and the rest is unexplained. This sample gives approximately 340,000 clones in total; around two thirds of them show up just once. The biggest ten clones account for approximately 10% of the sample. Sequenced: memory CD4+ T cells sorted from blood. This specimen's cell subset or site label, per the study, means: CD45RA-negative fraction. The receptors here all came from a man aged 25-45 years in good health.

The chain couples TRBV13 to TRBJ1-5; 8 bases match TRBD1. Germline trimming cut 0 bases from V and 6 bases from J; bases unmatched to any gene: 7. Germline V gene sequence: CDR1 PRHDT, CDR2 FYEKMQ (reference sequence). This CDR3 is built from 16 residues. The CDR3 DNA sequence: TGTGCCAGCAGCTTAGGTGGACAGGGTGTCAGTCAGCCCCAGCATTTT. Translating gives CASSLGGQGVSQPQHF.

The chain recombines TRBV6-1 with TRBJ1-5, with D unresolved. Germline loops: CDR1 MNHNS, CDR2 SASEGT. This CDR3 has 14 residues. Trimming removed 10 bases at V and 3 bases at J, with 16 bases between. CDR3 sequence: CATNSAGFNQPQHF. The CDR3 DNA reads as TGTGCCACAAATTCGGCGGGTTTCAATCAGCCCCAGCATTTT.

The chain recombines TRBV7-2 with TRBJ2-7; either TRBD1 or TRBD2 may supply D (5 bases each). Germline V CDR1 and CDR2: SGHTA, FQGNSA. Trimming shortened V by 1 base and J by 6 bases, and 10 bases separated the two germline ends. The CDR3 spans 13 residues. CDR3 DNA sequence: TGTGCCAGCAGCTTAGATGAGGGGTTCGAGCAGTACTTC. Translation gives CASSLDEGFEQYF.

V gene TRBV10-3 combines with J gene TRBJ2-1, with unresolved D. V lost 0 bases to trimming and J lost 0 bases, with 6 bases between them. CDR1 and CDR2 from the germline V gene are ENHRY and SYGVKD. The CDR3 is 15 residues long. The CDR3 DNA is TGTGCCATCAGTGAGTCGGCCTACTCCTACAATGAGCAGTTCTTC. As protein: CAISESAYSYNEQFF.

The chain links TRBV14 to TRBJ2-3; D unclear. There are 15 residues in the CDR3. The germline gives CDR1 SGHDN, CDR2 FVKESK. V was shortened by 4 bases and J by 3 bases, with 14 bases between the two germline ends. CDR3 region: CASSPELLSTDTQYF. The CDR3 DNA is TGTGCCAGCAGCCCCGAGCTGCTAAGTACAGATACGCAGTATTTT.

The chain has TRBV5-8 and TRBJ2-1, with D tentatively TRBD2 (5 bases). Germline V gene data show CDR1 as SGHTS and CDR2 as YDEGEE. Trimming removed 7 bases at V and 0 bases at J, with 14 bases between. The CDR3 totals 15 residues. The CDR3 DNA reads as TGTGCCAGCCGTACTGACTACTACTCCTACAATGAGCAGTTCTTC. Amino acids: CASRTDYYSYNEQFF.

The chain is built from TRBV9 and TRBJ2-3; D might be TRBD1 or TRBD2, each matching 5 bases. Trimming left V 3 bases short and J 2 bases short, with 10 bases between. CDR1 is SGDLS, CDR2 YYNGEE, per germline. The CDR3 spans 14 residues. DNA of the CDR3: TGTGCCAGCAGCGGGGGGACCTACACAGATACGCAGTATTTT. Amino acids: CASSGGTYTDTQYF. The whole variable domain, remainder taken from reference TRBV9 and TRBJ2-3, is DSGVTQTPKHLITATGQRVTLRCSPRSGDLSVYWYQQSLDQGLQFLIQYYNGEERAKGNILERFSAQQFPDLHSELNLSSLELGDSALYFCASSGGTYTDTQYFGPGTRLTVL.

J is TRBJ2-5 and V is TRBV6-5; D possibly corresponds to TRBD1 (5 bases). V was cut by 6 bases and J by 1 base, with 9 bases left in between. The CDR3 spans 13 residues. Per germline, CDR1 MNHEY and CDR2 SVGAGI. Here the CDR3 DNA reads TGTGCCAGCAGCCGACAGAGCCAAGAGACCCAGTACTTC. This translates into CASSRQSQETQYF.

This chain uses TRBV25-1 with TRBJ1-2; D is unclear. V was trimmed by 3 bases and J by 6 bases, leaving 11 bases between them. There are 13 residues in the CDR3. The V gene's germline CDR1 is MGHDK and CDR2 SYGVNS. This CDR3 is CASSDIRENGYTF. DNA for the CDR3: TGTGCCAGCAGTGACATTCGCGAAAATGGCTACACCTTC.

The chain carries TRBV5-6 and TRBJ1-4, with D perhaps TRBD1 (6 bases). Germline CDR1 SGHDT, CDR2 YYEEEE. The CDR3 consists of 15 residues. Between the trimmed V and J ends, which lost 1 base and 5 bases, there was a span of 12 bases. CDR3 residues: CASSLRGGTNEKLFF. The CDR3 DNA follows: TGTGCCAGCAGCTTGCGCGGGGGCACGAATGAAAAACTGTTTTTT.

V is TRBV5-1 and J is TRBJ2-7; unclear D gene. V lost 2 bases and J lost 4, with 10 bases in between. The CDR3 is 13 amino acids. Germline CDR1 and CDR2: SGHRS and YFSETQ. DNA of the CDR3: TGCGCCAGCAGCTTCCAGCCCGATTACGAGCAGTACTTC. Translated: CASSFQPDYEQYF.

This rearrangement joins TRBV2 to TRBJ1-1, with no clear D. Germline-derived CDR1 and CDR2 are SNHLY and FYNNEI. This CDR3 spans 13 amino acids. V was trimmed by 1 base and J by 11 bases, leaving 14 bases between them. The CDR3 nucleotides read TGTGCCAGCAGTGAAGGCGGTCAACGAGGGGCTTTCTTT. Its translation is CASSEGGQRGAFF.

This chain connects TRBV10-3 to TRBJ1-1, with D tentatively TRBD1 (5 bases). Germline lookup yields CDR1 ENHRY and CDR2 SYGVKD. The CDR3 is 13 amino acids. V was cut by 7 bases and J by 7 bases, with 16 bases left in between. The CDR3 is CAIKLQEGIEAFF. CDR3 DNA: TGTGCCATCAAGCTACAGGAGGGCATTGAAGCTTTCTTT.

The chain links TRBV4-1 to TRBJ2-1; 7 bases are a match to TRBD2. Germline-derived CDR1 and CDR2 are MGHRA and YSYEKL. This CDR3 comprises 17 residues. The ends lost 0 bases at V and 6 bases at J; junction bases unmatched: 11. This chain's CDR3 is CASSQDSGFVILNEQFF. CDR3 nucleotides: TGCGCCAGCAGCCAAGATAGCGGGTTTGTCATCCTCAATGAGCAGTTCTTC.

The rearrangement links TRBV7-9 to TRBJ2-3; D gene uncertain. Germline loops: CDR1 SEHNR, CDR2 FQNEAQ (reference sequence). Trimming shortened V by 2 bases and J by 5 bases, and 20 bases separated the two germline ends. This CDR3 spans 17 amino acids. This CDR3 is CASSLRTERSRRDTQYF. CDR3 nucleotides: TGTGCCAGCAGCTTACGGACGGAAAGGTCCCGAAGAGATACGCAGTATTTT.

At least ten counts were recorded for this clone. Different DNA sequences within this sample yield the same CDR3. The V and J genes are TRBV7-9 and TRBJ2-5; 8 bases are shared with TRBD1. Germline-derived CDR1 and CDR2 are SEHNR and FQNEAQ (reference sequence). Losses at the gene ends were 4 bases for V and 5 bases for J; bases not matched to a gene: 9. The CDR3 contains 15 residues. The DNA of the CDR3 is TGTGCCAGCAGCTCAGGGACAGGAGGTTCGGAGACCCAGTACTTC. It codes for CASSSGTGGSETQYF. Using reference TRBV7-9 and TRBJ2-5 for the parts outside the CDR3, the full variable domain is DTGVSQNPRHKITKRGQNVTFRCDPISEHNRLYWYRQTLGQGPEFLTYFQNEAQLEKSRLLSDRFSAERPKGSFSTLEIQRTEQGDSAMYLCASSSGTGGSETQYFGPGTRLLVL.